The present T cell receptor (beta chain) was sequenced within a study of blood T cell repertoires in COVID-19 (dated by TCRdb to the early 2020s). Context from the whole study: Samples from collaborators originated in the United States, Italy and Spain and spanned both the acute and convalescent phases of COVID-19. The material from the prospective study consisted of cDNA or gDNA derived from T cells, B-cell-depleted T cells, or PBMCs. Deeply sampled blood TCRbeta repertoires from subjects exposed to, actively infected with, or recovered from COVID-19 were included in the dataset. The repertoires were released in a freely available public database intended as a resource for research on the immune response to SARS-CoV-2. The samples were drawn from the first 160 participants of the ongoing ImmuneRACE study and from about 1,200 subjects provided by 6 global collaborators. Nearly every sample came with metadata listing a de-identified subject ID, COVID-19 status, age in years and sex. HLA class I and class II types, where available, came from metadata supplied by the sample provider rather than from assay-based typing. On the study overall, not on this receptor specifically: Clinical and demographic metadata were provided uncurated, with the amount varying by source and participant.

Notes on this clone: Its recognized antigen is unknown. Within one base of it there is no much larger clone, and no base qualities were kept.

Each collaborating institution followed its own protocols to collect whole blood in K2EDTA tubes. Collaborator samples were shipped for TCRbeta analysis as frozen whole blood, isolated PBMCs, or DNA extracted from either sample type. TCRbeta CDR3 regions were amplified from genomic DNA using the immunoSEQ Assay, a bias-controlled multiplex PCR. The paper's data handling went like this. The number of nucleated cells in each sample was estimated from the amplification of reference gene primers within the assay. Sequence reads were collapsed and filtered to measure the absolute abundance of every unique TCRbeta CDR3 rearrangement. Productive Simpson clonality was computed per sample as the square root of Simpson's diversity index over productive rearrangements. TCRdb limited this immuneACCESS table to in-frame rearrangements with V and J called. A share of clones is missing; checked studies link under half to unresolved V genes, and the rest is unexplained. For V, J and clone size, that table is used; D and trimming come from the DNA. Across this sample there are about 40,000 clones, with approximately 75% seen only once. The ten largest clones add up to around two fifths of the sample.

Based on the germline V gene, the CDR1 and CDR2 sequences are KGHSH and LQKENI. V loses 4 bases, J loses 6 bases, and the germline ends lie 12 bases apart. The CDR3 holds 13 amino acids from the cysteine to the phenylalanine. This entry keeps only the CDR3 DNA: 39 bases, framed from base 1. Sequencing was done on a sample of peripheral blood. The clonotype comes from a human donor in a cohort sampled during active or convalescent COVID-19. The donor label of this sample is uncertain. Rearrangement joined TRBV18 to TRBJ1-1; a confident D gene designation cannot be given. Read as DNA, the sequence is TGTGCCAGCTCACAGGACCCGAGGGCTGAAGCTTTCTTT. It codes for CASSQDPRAEAFF.